This passage covers 20 T cell receptor beta chains from one sample sequenced in a study of T cells in Graves' hyperthyroidism and ophthalmopathy. RNA transcripts yielded amplified TCR beta CDR3 regions. An initial round of RT-PCR targeting the TCR CDR3 relied on the HTBI primer set. MiXCR was run by TCRdb on the multiplex PCR reads, yielding one entry per CDR3 protein. The profile covers approximately 870,000 distinct CDR3 sequences, with roughly 40% appearing a single time and 8% to 9% taken by the ten largest. The source material was blood. These receptor sequences come from a man between 18 and 35 years old with Graves' hyperthyroidism.

This clonotype was seen a few times. The chain links TRBV11-2 to TRBJ2-7, with 7 bases matching TRBD2. Trimming took 2 bases from V and 4 from J; bases not matched to a gene: 8. The CDR3 is 15 residues long. CDR1 and CDR2 (germline): SGHAT, FQNNGV. This CDR3 is CASSLPGTIFYEQYF. The CDR3 coding sequence is TGTGCCAGCAGCTTACCCGGGACTATCTTTTACGAGCAGTACTTC. The complete variable domain, with remaining parts taken from reference TRBV11-2 and TRBJ2-7, reads EAGVAQSPRYKIIEKRQSVAFWCNPISGHATLYWYQQILGQGPKLLIQFQNNGVVDDSQLPKDRFSAERLKGVDSTLKIQPAKLEDSAVYLCASSLPGTIFYEQYFGPGTRLTVT.

This clonotype was recorded many times. V and J are TRBV2 and TRBJ2-2; D is possibly TRBD1 or TRBD2 (5 bases each). This CDR3 has 14 amino acids. V dropped 4 bases and J dropped 6 bases, with 12 bases sitting between them. The germline CDR1 and CDR2 sequences are SNHLY and FYNNEI. CDR3 bases: TGTGCCAGCAGTGTGAGGGACGTCTCCGGGGAGCTGTTTTTT. Translated, it gives CASSVRDVSGELFF. The variable domain in full, completed from reference TRBV2 and TRBJ2-2, reads EPEVTQTPSHQVTQMGQEVILRCVPISNHLYFYWYRQILGQKVEFLVSFYNNEISEKSEIFDDQFSVERPDGSNFTLKIRSTKLEDSAMYFCASSVRDVSGELFFGEGSRLTVL.

This clonotype was counted only a few times. CDR3 amino acids: CAISDRTSGRTYEQYF. The CDR3 nucleotides read TGTGCCATCAGTGATCGGACTAGCGGGAGGACCTACGAGCAGTACTTC. The chain carries TRBV10-3 and TRBJ2-7, with TRBD2 matching 14 bases. V was clipped by 3 bases and J by 2 bases; unmatched bases: 3. Germline V gene data show CDR1 as ENHRY and CDR2 as SYGVKD. The CDR3 is made up of 16 amino acids.

The CDR3 bases are TGTGCCAGCAGTCCTCAGGTATCCTACGAGCAGTACTTC. It yields the protein CASSPQVSYEQYF. The V call is TRBV6-5, the J call TRBJ2-7; D unclear. Germline V gene lookup returns CDR1 MNHEY and CDR2 SVGAGI. V lost 5 bases and J lost 1, with 9 bases in between. This CDR3 has 13 residues.

In this sample, this clonotype turned up many times. The chain employs TRBV7-2 and TRBJ2-5; D tentatively fits TRBD1 or TRBD2 (5 bases each). There are 14 residues in the CDR3. The germline V gene encodes CDR1 SGHTA and CDR2 FQGNSA. V was trimmed by 2 bases and J by 5 bases, leaving 12 bases between them. CDR3 sequence reads: CASSLIRGQETQYF. Here the CDR3 DNA reads TGTGCCAGCAGCTTAATTCGGGGCCAGGAGACCCAGTACTTC.

This clonotype was detected a few times. The rearrangement links TRBV12-3 or TRBV12-4 to TRBJ1-2, with D possibly matching TRBD1 (5 bases). The V and J ends lost 10 bases and 3 bases respectively, with 18 bases between them. The CDR3 has 14 amino acids. In DNA form, the CDR3 reads TGTGCCACGGCGGAGGGGCAACCGTACTATGGCTACACCTTC. Translated: CATAEGQPYYGYTF.

Remarks on this clonotype: A much larger clone differs by one base, so this may be a read error. The rearrangement joins TRBV7-9 to TRBJ2-7; 8 bases map to TRBD1. This CDR3 spans 11 amino acids. V dropped 5 bases and J dropped 10; count of bases not matched to a gene: 4. In germline, CDR1 is SEHNR, CDR2 FQNEAQ (reference sequence). The CDR3 bases are TGTGCCAGCAGCATAGGACAGGGCCAGTACTTC. Its translation: CASSIGQGQYF.

Notes on this clonotype: As the CDR3 is not closed by the conserved phenylalanine or tryptophan, this likely results from a read error. The rearrangement joins TRBV9 to TRBJ2-6; D is unresolved. Germline values: CDR1 SGDLS, CDR2 YYNGEE. Between the trimmed V and J ends, which lost 3 bases and 3 bases, there was a span of 1 base. The CDR3 runs 12 residues. The CDR3 DNA reads as TGTGCCAGCAGCGATGGGGCCAACGTCCTGACTCTC. The encoded protein is CASSDGANVLTL.

The V gene is TRBV20-1, the J gene TRBJ1-2; D not certain. The CDR3 contains 11 residues. Germline V gene data show CDR1 as DFQATT and CDR2 as SNEGSKA (reference sequence). Trimming removed 3 bases at V and 13 bases at J, with 15 bases between. The CDR3 reads CSASAPRGSTF. The CDR3 DNA is TGCAGTGCTAGCGCGCCTAGAGGGAGCACCTTC.

The chain recombines TRBV15 with TRBJ1-1; TRBD1 is a possible D gene (5 bases). Germline CDR1 and CDR2: LNHNV and YYDKDF (reference sequence). Trimming pared 5 bases from V and 8 bases from J, leaving 12 bases between. This CDR3 spans 12 amino acids. The CDR3 nucleotides read TGTGCCACCAGCGAGAAGGGACCCGAAGCTTTCTTT. It specifies CATSEKGPEAFF.

This clonotype was seen repeatedly, ten times or more. The rearrangement joins TRBV11-2 to TRBJ1-2; 9 bases line up with TRBD1. Trimming at V came to 5 bases and at J to 6 bases, leaving 1 base not matched to a gene. The CDR3 extends over 12 amino acids. Germline V gene lookup returns CDR1 SGHAT and CDR2 FQNNGV. In DNA form, the CDR3 reads TGTGCCAGCAGCGGGACAGGGCATGGCTACACCTTC. The encoded protein is CASSGTGHGYTF.

The chain recombines TRBV4-1 with TRBJ2-5; maybe TRBD1 (6 bases). Germline values: CDR1 MGHRA, CDR2 YSYEKL. This CDR3 contains 14 residues. The V end lost 6 bases, the J end lost 5 bases, and 16 bases lay between the germline ends. CDR3 loop: CASSPRGTAETQYF. In DNA, the CDR3 is TGCGCCAGCAGTCCTAGGGGGACCGCGGAGACCCAGTACTTC.

This clonotype was detected many times. The J gene is TRBJ2-7, the V gene TRBV7-2; 8 bases align to TRBD2. The CDR3 runs 14 residues. V dropped 3 bases and J dropped 0; count of bases not matched to a gene: 1. Germline CDR1 and CDR2: SGHTA and FQGNSA. The chain's CDR3 is CASSFSGGSYEQYF. In DNA, the CDR3 is TGTGCCAGCAGCTTCAGCGGGGGCTCCTACGAGCAGTACTTC.

This clonotype was seen a handful of times. The chain links TRBV5-1 to TRBJ2-2; D perhaps matches TRBD1 (5 bases). Per the germline V gene, CDR1 is SGHRS and CDR2 is YFSETQ. With 4 bases removed from V and 6 bases from J, the gap between germline ends came to 10 bases. This CDR3 is built from 13 residues. The CDR3 spells CASSARTPGELFF. The CDR3 nucleotides are TGCGCCAGCAGCGCCAGGACACCCGGGGAGCTGTTTTTT.

This clonotype was observed many times. The gene calls are TRBV20-1 and TRBJ2-7; TRBD2 agrees at 10 bases. The CDR3 covers 15 residues. Per germline, CDR1 DFQATT and CDR2 SNEGSKA (reference sequence). V lost 5 bases, J lost 1 base, and 8 bases stayed unmatched. The CDR3 region has the DNA TGCAGTGCTCGCCCCTTAGCGGGGGGTTCCTACGAGCAGTACTTC. Translated: CSARPLAGGSYEQYF.

This clonotype was counted a single time. Possible read error: a much larger clone is one base away. This chain uses TRBV7-9 with TRBJ1-4, with D hard to call. The germline CDR1 and CDR2 sequences are SEHNR and FQNEAQ (reference sequence). The CDR3 has 13 residues. CDR3 in DNA: TGTGCCAGCAGCTTAGACAGTAATGAAAAACTGCTTTTT. The encoded protein is CASSLDSNEKLLF.

This clonotype was seen a handful of times. This sequence joins TRBV2 and TRBJ2-7; perhaps D is TRBD1 or TRBD2 (6 bases each). This CDR3 contains 15 residues. With 3 bases removed from V and 2 bases from J, the gap between germline ends came to 14 bases. The germline V gene encodes CDR1 SNHLY and CDR2 FYNNEI. CDR3 DNA: TGTGCCAGCAGTGAGGGGGGCAGGCGCCCCTACGAGCAGTACTTC. Translating gives CASSEGGRRPYEQYF.

This clonotype was detected a few times. The genes are TRBV12-3 or TRBV12-4 and TRBJ1-6; weak D call: TRBD1 (5 bases). The CDR3 has 15 residues. V lost 3 bases and J lost 5, with 11 bases in between. Here the CDR3 DNA reads TGTGCCAGCAGTTTCGGGACTTACGATAATTCACCCCTCCACTTT. It translates to CASSFGTYDNSPLHF.

The genes are TRBV9 and TRBJ1-1; D may be TRBD1 (5 bases). Germline values: CDR1 SGDLS, CDR2 YYNGEE. Deletions cut 3 bases from V and 3 bases from J, with 18 bases between. This CDR3 has 16 residues. CDR3 residues: CASSAWGTTGHTEAFF. The CDR3 nucleotides read TGTGCCAGCAGCGCCTGGGGGACTACTGGCCACACTGAAGCTTTCTTT. Using reference TRBV9 and TRBJ1-1 for the parts outside the CDR3, the full variable domain is DSGVTQTPKHLITATGQRVTLRCSPRSGDLSVYWYQQSLDQGLQFLIQYYNGEERAKGNILERFSAQQFPDLHSELNLSSLELGDSALYFCASSAWGTTGHTEAFFGQGTRLTVV.

This clonotype was picked up many times. The CDR3 reads CASSGSGRETQYF. In DNA, the CDR3 is TGTGCCAGCAGCGGTAGCGGGAGGGAGACCCAGTACTTC. The V gene is TRBV7-2, the J gene TRBJ2-5; 10 bases agree with TRBD2. From germline, CDR1 is SGHTA and CDR2 FQGNSA. The CDR3 runs to 13 residues. The V and J ends lost 5 bases and 5 bases, in that order; junction bases with no gene match: 2.